Described below is a single T cell receptor beta chain sequence and its context. The V gene's germline CDR1 is SEHNR and CDR2 FQNEAQ (reference sequence). The CDR3 contains 14 residues. Trimming removed 7 bases at V and 3 bases at J, with 15 bases between. The sample is drawn from a study of control samples from healthy donors and cancer patients. Generated by immunoSEQ multiplex PCR, the TCRdb table keeps only in-frame clones and is missing some. The sample shows 100,000 to 110,000 clones, about 88% of them seen only once. The sample consisted of blood. This clonotype was obtained from a woman in her forties or fifties in good health. This chain connects TRBV7-9 to TRBJ1-1; D remains ambiguous. The CDR3 sequence: CASTKGIRDTEAFF. The CDR3 bases are TGTGCCAGCACCAAGGGTATTCGGGACACTGAAGCTTTCTTT.